This T cell receptor beta chain was sequenced during a study of blood T cell repertoires in COVID-19. Study-wide context: There were acute and convalescent COVID-19 samples, and they came from the United States, Italy and Spain.

Original methodology: Amplified reference gene primers provided the basis for estimating nucleated cell counts. The repertoire was sequenced with immunoSEQ multiplex PCR; TCRdb's copy has only in-frame clones and lacks some. The V and J calls and the clone size are those of that table, but D and trimming were determined from the DNA. The sample consists of about 200,000 clones, more than 65% of them appearing once. Germline lookup yields CDR1 SGHRS and CDR2 YFSETQ. The CDR3 length is 15 residues. J gave up 3 bases and V 4 bases, and 4 bases lay outside the gene matches. Individuals drawn from around 25 US areas were about 18 to 90 years old. Donors of Cohort 3 who recovered were those that had two negative PCRs, clearance, or symptom resolution.

The sample was PBMCs or T cells enriched from blood (not recorded which). The clonotype originates from a man in his forties or fifties who had recovered from COVID-19. V gene TRBV5-1 combines with J gene TRBJ1-2; 12 nucleotides match TRBD1. Written as DNA, the CDR3 is TGCGCCAGCAGCCCCGGGACAGGGGGCGACTATGGCTACACCTTC. Its protein is CASSPGTGGDYGYTF.